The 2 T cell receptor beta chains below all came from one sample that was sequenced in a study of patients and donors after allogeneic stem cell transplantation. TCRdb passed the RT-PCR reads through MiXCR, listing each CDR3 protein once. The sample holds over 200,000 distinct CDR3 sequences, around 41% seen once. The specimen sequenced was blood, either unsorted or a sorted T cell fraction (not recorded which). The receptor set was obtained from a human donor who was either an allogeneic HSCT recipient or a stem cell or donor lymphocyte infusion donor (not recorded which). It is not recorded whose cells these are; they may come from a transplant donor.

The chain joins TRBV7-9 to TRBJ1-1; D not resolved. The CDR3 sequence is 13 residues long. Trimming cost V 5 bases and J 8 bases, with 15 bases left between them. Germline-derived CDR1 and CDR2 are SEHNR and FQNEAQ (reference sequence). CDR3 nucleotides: TGTGCCAGCAGCCGGACTCCGGTAACCGAAGCTTTCTTT. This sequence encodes CASSRTPVTEAFF.

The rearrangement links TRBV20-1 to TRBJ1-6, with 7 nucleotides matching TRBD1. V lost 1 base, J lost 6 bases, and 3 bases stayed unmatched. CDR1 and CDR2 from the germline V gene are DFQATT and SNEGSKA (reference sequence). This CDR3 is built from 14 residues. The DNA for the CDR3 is TGCAGTGCTAGAGTTGCAGGGGGTAATTCACCCCTCCACTTT. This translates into CSARVAGGNSPLHF.